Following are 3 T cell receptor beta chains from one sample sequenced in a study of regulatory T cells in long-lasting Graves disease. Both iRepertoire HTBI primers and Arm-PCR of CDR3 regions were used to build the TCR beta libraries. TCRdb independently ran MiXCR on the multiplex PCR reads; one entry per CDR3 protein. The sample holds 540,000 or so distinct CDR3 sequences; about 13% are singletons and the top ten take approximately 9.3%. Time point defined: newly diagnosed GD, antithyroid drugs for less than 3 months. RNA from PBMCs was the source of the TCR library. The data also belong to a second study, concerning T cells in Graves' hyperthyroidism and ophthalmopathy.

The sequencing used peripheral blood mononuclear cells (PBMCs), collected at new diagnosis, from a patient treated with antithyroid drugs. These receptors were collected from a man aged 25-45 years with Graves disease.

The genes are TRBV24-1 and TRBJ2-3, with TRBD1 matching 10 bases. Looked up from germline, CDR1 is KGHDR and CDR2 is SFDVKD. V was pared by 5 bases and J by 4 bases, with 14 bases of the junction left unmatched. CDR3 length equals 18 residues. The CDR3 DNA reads TGTGCCACCAGTGCCCTCACCCCGGGACAGGGGAGGTCAGATACGCAGTATTTT. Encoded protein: CATSALTPGQGRSDTQYF.

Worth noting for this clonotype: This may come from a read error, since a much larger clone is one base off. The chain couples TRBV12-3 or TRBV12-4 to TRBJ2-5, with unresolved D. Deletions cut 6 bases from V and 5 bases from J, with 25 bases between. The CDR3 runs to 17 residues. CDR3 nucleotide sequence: TGTGCCAGCAGCCCCGCACGGGCGGTACTCTTCCAGGAGACCCAGTACTTC. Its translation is CASSPARAVLFQETQYF.

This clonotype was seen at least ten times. The CDR3 sequence: CASSLAGGTADTQYF. In DNA, the CDR3 is TGCGCCAGCAGCTTGGCCGGGGGGACAGCAGATACGCAGTATTTT. The gene calls are TRBV5-1 and TRBJ2-3; D possibly uses TRBD1 or TRBD2 (7 bases each). From germline, CDR1 is SGHRS and CDR2 YFSETQ. The CDR3 is made up of 15 amino acids. V shed 0 bases and J shed 4 bases, with 12 bases lying between them. Full variable domain (outside the CDR3, taken from reference TRBV5-1 and TRBJ2-3): KAGVTQTPRYLIKTRGQQVTLSCSPISGHRSVSWYQQTPGQGLQFLFEYFSETQRNKGNFPGRFSGRQFSNSRSEMNVSTLELGDSALYLCASSLAGGTADTQYFGPGTRLTVL.